Below are 11 T cell receptor beta chains sequenced from a single sample in a study of shared clonotypes between healthy human individuals. Positively selected for CCR7, the CD45RO-negative cells used as naive CD8 cells excluded terminally differentiated effector memory CD45RA+ cells. The data were produced by immunoSEQ multiplex PCR, yet TCRdb's version contains in-frame clones alone and is incomplete. Among about 2.1 million clones listed, 85% to 95% were seen once. What was sequenced was naive CD8+ T cells from PBMCs. These receptors originate from a man aged 18 to 35 in good health. Some clones in this sample may be carry-over from other donors' samples.

This rearrangement joins TRBV7-9 to TRBJ2-1; D is tentatively TRBD1 or TRBD2 (5 bases each). This CDR3 region has 16 residues. Germline CDR1 is SEHNR and CDR2 is FQNEAQ (reference sequence). The V and J ends lost 7 bases and 5 bases respectively, with 21 bases between them. CDR3 nucleotide sequence: TGTGCCAGCATGGCCCCTGGGACCGCCCAGGACAATGAGCAGTTCTTC. It encodes CASMAPGTAQDNEQFF.

For the CDR3, the DNA is TGTGCCAGCAGCCCACCCGACAGGGGAAGAGAGACCCAGTACTTC. Protein: CASSPPDRGRETQYF. The chain carries TRBV7-2 and TRBJ2-5; 8 bases map to TRBD1. Germline V lookup: CDR1 SGHTA, CDR2 FQGNSA. The ends lost 5 bases at V and 4 bases at J; junction bases unmatched: 9. This CDR3 comprises 15 residues.

Written as DNA, the CDR3 is TGCGCCAGCAGCCCCGGGACAGCCACAGATACGCAGTATTTT. Amino acid sequence: CASSPGTATDTQYF. The J gene is TRBJ2-3, the V gene TRBV5-1, with 7 bases matching TRBD1. J gave up 2 bases and V 4 bases, and 4 bases lay outside the gene matches. Germline V gene lookup returns CDR1 SGHRS and CDR2 YFSETQ. This CDR3 is built from 14 residues. Based on the CDR3 plus reference TRBV5-1 and TRBJ2-3, the full variable domain is KAGVTQTPRYLIKTRGQQVTLSCSPISGHRSVSWYQQTPGQGLQFLFEYFSETQRNKGNFPGRFSGRQFSNSRSEMNVSTLELGDSALYLCASSPGTATDTQYFGPGTRLTVL.

The chain employs TRBV30 and TRBJ2-7, with D perhaps assigned TRBD1 or TRBD2 (5 bases each). CDR3 size: 14 residues. The ends were cut back, 7 bases at V and 1 base at J, with 17 bases in the middle. CDR1 is GTSNPN and CDR2 is SVGIG in the germline V gene (reference sequence). The CDR3 here is CASTWDRRSYEQYF. Written as DNA, the CDR3 is TGTGCCTCAACTTGGGACCGAAGGTCCTACGAGCAGTACTTC.

J is TRBJ1-2 and V is TRBV18, with D hard to call. V lost 3 bases, J lost 4 bases, and 15 bases lay in between. In germline, CDR1 is KGHSH, CDR2 LQKENI. This CDR3 is 15 amino acids long. The CDR3 coding sequence is TGTGCCAGCTCACCTCCATCCCAGAGATTCTATGGCTACACCTTC. Protein: CASSPPSQRFYGYTF.

The gene calls are TRBV19 and TRBJ1-1; a weak D match, TRBD1 (5 bases). The CDR3 spans 16 residues. CDR1 and CDR2 (germline): LNHDA, SQIVND (reference sequence). The germline V and J ends were trimmed by 5 bases and 3 bases, with 19 bases remaining between them. The DNA of the CDR3 is TGTGCCAGTAGTCCCCCACCGCGAGGGGAAGACACTGAAGCTTTCTTT. Protein: CASSPPPRGEDTEAFF.

The chain recombines TRBV14 with TRBJ2-7, with a tentative D call TRBD2 (5 bases). This CDR3 spans 14 amino acids. The V end lost 2 bases, the J end lost 0 bases, and 8 bases lay between the germline ends. Germline loops: CDR1 SGHDN, CDR2 FVKESK. CDR3: CASSQWSGSYEQYF. The DNA of the CDR3 is TGTGCCAGCAGCCAATGGAGCGGCTCCTACGAGCAGTACTTC.

This rearrangement joins TRBV19 to TRBJ1-2, with D hard to call. Germline CDR1 reads LNHDA; CDR2 reads SQIVND (reference sequence). The CDR3 is made up of 16 amino acids. Trimming took 0 bases from V and 5 from J, leaving 16 bases between them. CDR3 DNA sequence: TGTGCCAGTAGTATAGAAACAGCTCTGGCTATTTATGGCTACACCTTC. Translation gives CASSIETALAIYGYTF. Supplemented by reference TRBV19 and TRBJ1-2, the full variable domain reads DGGITQSPKYLFRKEGQNVTLSCEQNLNHDAMYWYRQDPGQGLRLIYYSQIVNDFQKGDIAEGYSVSREKKESFPLTVTSAQKNPTAFYLCASSIETALAIYGYTFGSGTRLTVV.

The chain recombines TRBV19 with TRBJ2-5; D is undetermined. The germline V gene encodes CDR1 LNHDA and CDR2 SQIVND (reference sequence). V was pared by 4 bases and J by 5 bases, with 11 bases between. This CDR3 contains 13 residues. The CDR3: CASSNTWKETQYF. The CDR3 coding sequence is TGTGCCAGTAGTAACACGTGGAAGGAGACCCAGTACTTC.

Note on this clone: The same CDR3 is also encoded by other DNA sequences in this sample. The chain links TRBV28 to TRBJ1-5, with TRBD1 identical over 12 bases. From germline, CDR1 is MDHEN and CDR2 SYDVKM. The CDR3 length is 15 residues. V was pared by 5 bases and J by 6 bases, with 5 bases of the junction left unmatched. The CDR3 coding sequence is TGTGCCAGCAGTCCCCGGGACAGGGGGCTTCAGCCCCAGCATTTT. Its translation: CASSPRDRGLQPQHF.

The V gene is TRBV27, the J gene TRBJ1-2, with D unclear. The ends were cut back, 8 bases at V and 1 base at J, with 26 bases in the middle. Germline CDR1 is MNHEY and CDR2 is SMNVEV (reference sequence). This CDR3 comprises 18 residues. The CDR3 is CASDRNCGEEGGNYGYTF. CDR3 bases: TGTGCCAGCGATAGAAATTGCGGGGAGGAGGGCGGTAACTATGGCTACACCTTC.